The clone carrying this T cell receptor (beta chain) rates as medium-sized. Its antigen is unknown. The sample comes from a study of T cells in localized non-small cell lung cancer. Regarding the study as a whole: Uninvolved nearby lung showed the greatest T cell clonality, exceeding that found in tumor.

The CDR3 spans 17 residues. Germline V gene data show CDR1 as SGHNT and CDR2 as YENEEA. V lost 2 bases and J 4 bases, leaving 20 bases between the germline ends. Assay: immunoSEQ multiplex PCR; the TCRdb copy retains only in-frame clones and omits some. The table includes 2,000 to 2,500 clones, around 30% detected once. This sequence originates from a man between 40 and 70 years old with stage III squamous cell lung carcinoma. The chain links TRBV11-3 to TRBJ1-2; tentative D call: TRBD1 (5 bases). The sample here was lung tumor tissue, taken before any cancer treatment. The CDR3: CASSLLGGIGFTYGYTF. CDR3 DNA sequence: TGTGCCAGCAGCTTACTTGGGGGGATAGGGTTTACCTATGGCTACACCTTC. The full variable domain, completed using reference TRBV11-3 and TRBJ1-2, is EAGVVQSPRYKIIEKKQPVAFWCNPISGHNTLYWYLQNLGQGPELLIRYENEEAVDDSQLPKDRFSAERLKGVDSTLKIQPAELGDSAVYLCASSLLGGIGFTYGYTFGSGTRLTVV.